Sequencing of this T cell receptor (beta chain) was carried out in a study of cytomegalovirus exposure and HLA in healthy donors. The CDR3 runs 15 residues. Germline V lookup: CDR1 SGHTA, CDR2 FQGNSA. Unmatched junction bases numbered 2, after V lost 0 bases and J lost 1 base. PCR amplification relied on 60 Vbeta primers (plus 13 Jbeta primers). Libraries were prepared by immunoSEQ multiplex PCR; TCRdb keeps only in-frame clonotypes and omits some of them. The table lists over 100,000 clones, approximately 80% of them singletons, with roughly 0.92% in the top ten. This chain joins TRBV7-2 and TRBJ1-2; TRBD1 aligns across 7 bases. The clonotype originates from a woman in her twenties or thirties in good health and CMV-seronegative. Source material: PBMCs. For the CDR3, the DNA is TGTGCCAGCAGCTTAGCGGCAGGGGGTAACTATGGCTACACCTTC. Translating gives CASSLAAGGNYGYTF.